A single sample is the source of the 17 T cell receptor beta chains below, sequenced in a study of blood T cell repertoires in COVID-19. Only in-frame clones appear in the TCRdb table, and some are missing; sequencing was by immunoSEQ multiplex PCR. Of 130,000 or so clones listed, roughly 84% are singletons. The sequenced material came from peripheral blood. The receptors come from a woman aged 55-70 years with acute or convalescent COVID-19.

The V call is TRBV7-2, the J call TRBJ2-7; 9 nucleotides match TRBD1. The CDR3 sequence is 14 residues long. Unmatched junction bases numbered 3, after V lost 4 bases and J lost 2 bases. Germline CDR1 SGHTA, CDR2 FQGNSA. The CDR3, as DNA: TGTGCCAGCAGCTGGACAGGGGCGACCTACGAGCAGTACTTC. Its protein is CASSWTGATYEQYF.

The chain combines TRBV7-2 with TRBJ1-1; possibly TRBD1 for D (6 bases). This CDR3 comprises 17 residues. Germline lookup yields CDR1 SGHTA and CDR2 FQGNSA. V dropped 1 base and J dropped 5 bases, with 20 bases sitting between them. The CDR3 DNA sequence: TGTGCCAGCAGCTTAGAGGGGGGGGCGATGAAATATACTGAAGCTTTCTTT. Amino acid sequence: CASSLEGGAMKYTEAFF. The variable domain in full, completed from reference TRBV7-2 and TRBJ1-1, reads GAGVSQSPSNKVTEKGKDVELRCDPISGHTALYWYRQSLGQGLEFLIYFQGNSAPDKSGLPSDRFSAERTGGSVSTLTIQRTQQEDSAVYLCASSLEGGAMKYTEAFFGQGTRLTVV.

The CDR3 region has the DNA TGTGCCAGTAGTATGGGCGACAGGGAGACCGGGGAGCTGTTTTTT. Amino acid sequence: CASSMGDRETGELFF. The chain joins TRBV19 to TRBJ2-2; 7 bases align to TRBD1. Unmatched junction bases numbered 6, after V lost 3 bases and J lost 5 bases. This CDR3 has 15 amino acids. Per the germline V gene, CDR1 is LNHDA and CDR2 is SQIVND (reference sequence).

The gene calls are TRBV25-1 and TRBJ1-2, with D tentatively TRBD1 (5 bases). Trimming left V 9 bases short and J 7 bases short, with 21 bases between. CDR3 size: 14 residues. CDR1 and CDR2 (germline): MGHDK, SYGVNS. CDR3 coding DNA: TGTGCCAGTACCGAGGGAACGGGGGGTGGTGGCTACACCTTC. It codes for CASTEGTGGGGYTF.

This clone was seen just once. The chain uses TRBV10-3 and TRBJ2-7; TRBD1 matches at 7 bases. Germline loops: CDR1 ENHRY, CDR2 SYGVKD. V shed 4 bases and J 5 bases; nucleotides not matched to a gene: 8. This CDR3 has 14 amino acids. This CDR3 is CAISGDRVWDEQYF. CDR3 bases: TGTGCCATCAGTGGCGACAGGGTATGGGACGAGCAGTACTTC.

The gene calls are TRBV5-5 and TRBJ2-5; 10 nucleotides agree with TRBD2. CDR1 SGHKS and CDR2 YYEKEE come from the germline V gene (reference sequence). V gave up 6 bases and J gave up 4 bases; unmatched junction bases: 18. The CDR3 consists of 18 residues. The CDR3 nucleotides are TGTGCCAGCATCATACCCCCCTGGGGTAGCGGGGGGACAGAGACCCAGTACTTC. Translated: CASIIPPWGSGGTETQYF.

V and J are TRBV12-5 and TRBJ2-5; TRBD1 matches 7 bases. V lost 4 bases to trimming and J lost 5 bases; unmatched junction nucleotides: 13. CDR3 length equals 16 residues. CDR1 is LGHNT, CDR2 FRNRAP, per germline. As DNA, the CDR3 is TGTGCTAGTGGTTGGGGGACAGACAGTTCGGCGGAGACCCAGTACTTC. It specifies CASGWGTDSSAETQYF.

The chain couples TRBV24-1 to TRBJ2-1; the match to TRBD2 covers 8 bases. From germline, CDR1 is KGHDR and CDR2 SFDVKD. The CDR3 has 16 amino acids. The trim removed 0 bases at V and 6 bases at J, leaving 6 bases unmatched. CDR3 sequence: CATSDLEAGEGNEQFF. CDR3 sequence (DNA): TGTGCCACCAGTGATTTGGAAGCGGGGGAGGGCAATGAGCAGTTCTTC.

The V gene is TRBV5-6, the J gene TRBJ1-3, with D tentatively TRBD1 (6 bases). V lost 3 bases and J lost 2, with 15 bases in between. This CDR3 spans 16 amino acids. Germline V gives CDR1 SGHDT, CDR2 YYEEEE. The DNA for the CDR3 is TGTGCCAGCAGCTCCCCGGACAGCTCTCCTGGAAACACCATATATTTT. Translated: CASSSPDSSPGNTIYF.

The rearrangement uses TRBV18 and TRBJ1-1, with D perhaps matching TRBD1 (5 bases). Germline V gene lookup returns CDR1 KGHSH and CDR2 LQKENI. The CDR3 has 13 residues. The germline V and J ends were trimmed by 5 bases and 4 bases, with 11 bases remaining between them. CDR3 bases: TGTGCCAGCTCAGGGACTCTAGGCACTGAAGCTTTCTTT. This sequence encodes CASSGTLGTEAFF.

In its sample, this clone was seen a few times. The CDR3 DNA is TGTGCCAGCAGGCTCGGGACAGATGAGCAGTTCTTC. It translates to CASRLGTDEQFF. The chain links TRBV12-3 or TRBV12-4 to TRBJ2-1; TRBD1 agrees at 7 bases. The CDR3 is 12 amino acids. V gave up 6 bases and J gave up 8 bases; unmatched junction bases: 4.

V and J are TRBV5-8 and TRBJ2-7, with 10 positions matching TRBD1. V was pared by 4 bases and J by 3 bases, with 4 bases of the junction left unmatched. The length of the CDR3 is 14 residues. Germline CDR1 SGHTS, CDR2 YDEGEE. The CDR3, as DNA: TGTGCCAGCAGCGGGTGGACAGGGGGCTACGAGCAGTACTTC. This translates into CASSGWTGGYEQYF.

This chain joins TRBV12-5 and TRBJ1-5; 12 positions agree with TRBD1. The germline CDR1 and CDR2 sequences are LGHNT and FRNRAP. There are 15 residues in the CDR3. After removal of 6 bases from V and 6 bases from J, the junction contained 6 bases not matched to a gene. This chain's CDR3 is CASGIGTGGPQPQHF. CDR3 nucleotides: TGTGCTAGTGGCATTGGGACAGGGGGCCCTCAGCCCCAGCATTTT.

The rearrangement joins TRBV4-1 to TRBJ1-6; D perhaps matches TRBD1 (5 bases). The CDR3 runs 19 residues. Germline V CDR1 and CDR2: MGHRA, YSYEKL. V was cut by 0 bases and J by 0 bases, with 15 bases left in between. The CDR3 region is CASSQDGPREVSYNSPLHF. CDR3 in DNA: TGCGCCAGCAGCCAAGATGGTCCCAGGGAAGTCTCCTATAATTCACCCCTCCACTTT.

This chain connects TRBV7-9 to TRBJ1-1; D unresolved. V gave up 4 bases and J gave up 1 base, with 7 bases separating them. CDR1 is SEHNR, CDR2 FQNEAQ, per germline (reference sequence). This CDR3 region has 13 residues. CDR3 nucleotide sequence: TGTGCCAGCAGCTCGGACTGGAACACTGAAGCTTTCTTT. This codes for CASSSDWNTEAFF.

In its sample, this clone was seen once. The chain carries TRBV4-1 and TRBJ2-7; 7 nucleotides agree with TRBD1. With 0 bases clipped from V and 3 bases from J, the junction kept 8 bases outside the gene matches. The germline V gene encodes CDR1 MGHRA and CDR2 YSYEKL. This CDR3 is built from 16 residues. The CDR3 protein is CASSQDPTGRVYEQYF. In DNA form, the CDR3 reads TGCGCCAGCAGCCAAGACCCGACAGGGCGGGTCTACGAGCAGTACTTC.

The chain joins TRBV30 to TRBJ1-1; TRBD1 matches at 8 bases. CDR1 and CDR2 from the germline V gene are GTSNPN and SVGIG (reference sequence). The length of the CDR3 is 16 residues. The ends lost 4 bases at V and 4 bases at J; junction bases unmatched: 14. The CDR3 sequence is CAWISGTGTSRTEAFF. For the CDR3, the DNA is TGTGCCTGGATCAGCGGGACAGGAACGTCTCGCACTGAAGCTTTCTTT.